The clone carrying this T cell receptor (beta chain) was counted only a few times. Its antigen is currently unknown. The sample originates from a study of blood T cells in healthy people across ages. Across the study: Template switching recovered approximately one barcoded beta molecule for every two T cells.

For the second PCR, which ran for about 7 to 12 cycles, a sample-barcoded 5' primer and a J-beta primer mix were used. TCRdb recomputed calls from the 5' RACE reads with MiXCR, one row per CDR3 protein. Of some 1.6 million distinct CDR3 sequences listed, almost 35% are singletons. The study's findings and limits: Strong correlation existed between TCR beta diversity and naive T cell percentage. For the donors, CMV status was unknown and possibly confounded expanded clonotype changes.

The germline CDR1 and CDR2 sequences are MNHNY and SVGAGI (reference sequence). The CDR3 covers 15 residues. V was trimmed by 3 bases and J by 5 bases, leaving 16 bases between them. The V call is TRBV6-6, the J call TRBJ2-5, with D possibly being TRBD1 or TRBD2 (5 bases each). Specimen: blood. The sequence was obtained from a woman aged 25 to 39 in good health. The chain's CDR3 is CASSYSSRDPETQYF. The DNA for the CDR3 is TGTGCCAGCAGTTATTCCTCCAGGGACCCGGAGACCCAGTACTTC.